What follows are 10 T cell receptor beta chains derived from one specimen sequenced in a study of shared clonotypes between healthy human individuals. The data were produced by immunoSEQ multiplex PCR, yet TCRdb's version contains in-frame clones alone and is incomplete. The table lists about 110,000 clones, 68% of them singletons, with about 24% in the top ten. Material for sequencing was memory CD8+ T cells sorted from blood. Documented subset: CD45RO+ cells pooled with CCR7-negative TemRA cells. All receptors derive from a woman younger than 45 in good health.

The V gene is TRBV28, the J gene TRBJ2-4; no clear D gene. The CDR3 length is 16 residues. With 4 bases removed from V and 0 bases from J, the gap between germline ends came to 13 bases. CDR1 and CDR2 (germline): MDHEN, SYDVKM. The CDR3 DNA is TGTGCCAGCAGTTCTACCGGTGACCTAGCCAAAAACATTCAGTACTTC. Residues: CASSSTGDLAKNIQYF.

The rearrangement joins TRBV5-1 to TRBJ2-7; no clear D. Looked up from germline, CDR1 is SGHRS and CDR2 is YFSETQ. The CDR3 has 15 residues. V lost 1 base and J 2 bases, leaving 13 bases between the germline ends. The CDR3 region is CASSLWLSVPYEQYF. CDR3 nucleotides: TGCGCCAGCAGCTTGTGGTTGAGCGTTCCCTACGAGCAGTACTTC.

The chain is built from TRBV19 and TRBJ2-7, with 7 bases identical to TRBD2. The V gene end was trimmed by 5 bases and the J gene end by 0 bases; junction bases not matched to a gene: 4. The CDR3 has 14 residues. Germline-derived CDR1 and CDR2 are LNHDA and SQIVND (reference sequence). CDR3 sequence (DNA): TGTGCCAGTAGTGACCGGGACTACTCCTACGAGCAGTACTTC. This sequence encodes CASSDRDYSYEQYF.

Turning to this clone: Additional DNA sequences in this sample encode the identical CDR3. V gene TRBV9 combines with J gene TRBJ2-3; D is unclear. Trimming pared 0 bases from V and 3 bases from J, leaving 8 bases between. Germline V gene data show CDR1 as SGDLS and CDR2 as YYNGEE. The CDR3 runs 14 residues. The CDR3 protein is CASSVGGVTDTQYF. In DNA, the CDR3 is TGTGCCAGCAGCGTAGGGGGTGTGACAGATACGCAGTATTTT.

This clone has more than one count but fewer than ten. The J gene is TRBJ2-4, the V gene TRBV5-1, with D maybe TRBD2 (5 bases). CDR1 and CDR2 from the germline V gene are SGHRS and YFSETQ. The CDR3 length is 13 residues. Trimming cost V 0 bases and J 11 bases, with 12 bases left between them. Written as DNA, the CDR3 is TGCGCCAGCAGCTTGGTGCTAGACGGGGTTCAGTACTTC. It encodes CASSLVLDGVQYF.

The chain carries TRBV6-4 and TRBJ2-2; D not resolved. V dropped 5 bases and J dropped 0 bases, with 7 bases sitting between them. There are 14 residues in the CDR3. Germline V gene data show CDR1 as MRHNA and CDR2 as SNTAGT. CDR3 loop: CASSKTTNTGELFF. The CDR3, as DNA: TGTGCCAGCAGTAAGACCACGAACACCGGGGAGCTGTTTTTT.

The V call is TRBV9, the J call TRBJ1-2; D gene unclear. The CDR3 extends over 14 amino acids. V lost 3 bases, J lost 4 bases, and 13 bases lay in between. Looked up from germline, CDR1 is SGDLS and CDR2 is YYNGEE. The CDR3 spells CASSALAGIYGYTF. The CDR3, as DNA: TGTGCCAGCAGCGCCCTTGCTGGGATCTATGGCTACACCTTC.

J is TRBJ1-3 and V is TRBV27; 8 nucleotides agree with TRBD1. Trimming at V came to 4 bases and at J to 0 bases, leaving 14 bases not matched to a gene. This CDR3 contains 19 residues. The germline CDR1 and CDR2 sequences are MNHEY and SMNVEV (reference sequence). CDR3 region: CASSSRYPGQGPSGNTIYF. For the CDR3, the DNA is TGTGCCAGCAGTTCAAGATACCCAGGACAGGGCCCCTCTGGAAACACCATATATTTT.

V and J are TRBV2 and TRBJ2-7; D unresolved. The CDR3 consists of 14 residues. Trimming removed 11 bases from V and 0 bases from J, with 17 bases in between. Germline CDR1 is SNHLY and CDR2 is FYNNEI. The CDR3 loop reads CALPRRSSSYEQYF. The CDR3 DNA reads TGTGCCCTACCGCGGCGGTCGAGCTCCTACGAGCAGTACTTC. Full variable domain (missing parts from reference TRBV2 and TRBJ2-7): EPEVTQTPSHQVTQMGQEVILRCVPISNHLYFYWYRQILGQKVEFLVSFYNNEISEKSEIFDDQFSVERPDGSNFTLKIRSTKLEDSAMYFCALPRRSSSYEQYFGPGTRLTVT.

The genes are TRBV6-1 and TRBJ1-1, with D possibly being TRBD1 (6 bases). The ends were cut back, 1 base at V and 5 bases at J, with 11 bases in the middle. The CDR3 has 14 residues. CDR1 and CDR2 (germline): MNHNS, SASEGT. For the CDR3, the DNA is TGTGCCAGCAGTGAAGGGAGGGGGGGGACTGAAGCTTTCTTT. Amino acids: CASSEGRGGTEAFF.